One and the same sample provided the 23 T cell receptor beta chains below, sequenced in a study of long-term antiretroviral therapy in people with HIV. The libraries were made with immunoSEQ v3.0 at survey level. Repertoires were generated with immunoSEQ multiplex PCR, while TCRdb's copy carries only in-frame clones and drops some. The sample includes about 25,000 clones, 70% to 90% of them seen just once. The sample here was unsorted PBMCs, taken around 4.5 years after starting antiretroviral therapy. The receptors were sampled from a man aged 25-45 years with HIV.

The chain links TRBV11-2 to TRBJ2-7, with a possible D match to TRBD2 (5 bases). The CDR3 consists of 15 residues. Germline loops: CDR1 SGHAT, CDR2 FQNNGV. V was shortened by 4 bases and J by 4 bases, with 17 bases between the two germline ends. CDR3 coding DNA: TGTGCCAGCAGCTCTAGCCCAGACTTGGGTTACGAGCAGTACTTC. Encoded protein: CASSSSPDLGYEQYF.

The genes are TRBV9 and TRBJ1-3; 7 bases are shared with TRBD1. There are 16 residues in the CDR3. CDR1 and CDR2 from the germline V gene are SGDLS and YYNGEE. Trimming at V came to 4 bases and at J to 2 bases, leaving 9 bases not matched to a gene. The CDR3 loop reads CASSLSRTGAGNTIYF. In DNA, the CDR3 is TGTGCCAGCAGCCTTTCGCGAACAGGGGCTGGAAACACCATATATTTT.

V gene TRBV10-3 combines with J gene TRBJ2-2; no clear D. In germline, CDR1 is ENHRY, CDR2 SYGVKD. The CDR3 runs 14 residues. Trimming took off 10 bases at V and 6 bases at J, with 18 bases between the two ends. CDR3 nucleotide sequence: TGTGCCACCAGCCGTGGTCGTTACGCCGGGGAGCTGTTTTTT. The encoded protein is CATSRGRYAGELFF.

The chain has TRBV7-2 and TRBJ1-3, with no clear D. The CDR3 is 13 amino acids. Germline assignment: CDR1 SGHTA and CDR2 FQGNSA. V lost 2 bases, J lost 0 bases, and 2 bases lay in between. The CDR3: CASSLRSGNTIYF. DNA for the CDR3: TGTGCCAGCAGCTTACGCTCTGGAAACACCATATATTTT.

The V gene is TRBV7-2, the J gene TRBJ2-2; TRBD2 matches at 9 bases. Germline assignment: CDR1 SGHTA and CDR2 FQGNSA. The CDR3 extends over 15 amino acids. V lost 5 bases and J lost 4; bases outside the gene matches: 5. The CDR3 loop reads CASSPLAGATGELFF. Here the CDR3 DNA reads TGTGCCAGCAGCCCTTTAGCGGGAGCCACCGGGGAGCTGTTTTTT.

V and J are TRBV10-3 and TRBJ1-2; 7 nucleotides line up with TRBD1. CDR3 size: 15 residues. Germline CDR1 reads ENHRY; CDR2 reads SYGVKD. V shed 3 bases and J 1 base; nucleotides not matched to a gene: 5. This CDR3 reads CAISDVDRFNYGYTF. Here the CDR3 DNA reads TGTGCCATCAGTGACGTGGACAGGTTTAACTATGGCTACACCTTC.

J is TRBJ2-3 and V is TRBV2; TRBD2 might be the D (5 bases). Trimming stripped 6 bases from V and 6 bases from J, with 10 bases between. Germline V gives CDR1 SNHLY, CDR2 FYNNEI. This CDR3 comprises 12 residues. This chain's CDR3 is CASRSLVDTQYF. The CDR3 DNA is TGTGCCAGCAGGTCACTAGTCGATACGCAGTATTTT.

J is TRBJ1-4 and V is TRBV7-9; 9 nucleotides agree with TRBD1. Losses at the gene ends were 4 bases for V and 5 bases for J; bases not matched to a gene: 2. The CDR3 extends over 14 amino acids. Germline V CDR1 and CDR2: SEHNR, FQNEAQ (reference sequence). CDR3 nucleotide sequence: TGTGCCAGCAGCTCCGGGACAGGGAATGAAAAACTGTTTTTT. It is translated as CASSSGTGNEKLFF.

The chain has TRBV5-8 and TRBJ1-3; D is unclear. Germline loops: CDR1 SGHTS, CDR2 YDEGEE. The V end lost 4 bases, the J end lost 6 bases, and 17 bases lay between the germline ends. The CDR3 sequence is 15 residues long. The CDR3: CASSHAFTSPNTIYF. The CDR3 DNA sequence: TGTGCCAGCAGCCACGCGTTTACATCCCCAAACACCATATATTTT. Together with reference TRBV5-8 and TRBJ1-3, the CDR3 gives the full variable domain: EAGVTQSPTHLIKTRGQQATLRCSPISGHTSVYWYQQALGLGLQFLLWYDEGEERNRGNFPPRFSGRQFPNYSSELNVNALELEDSALYLCASSHAFTSPNTIYFGEGSWLTVV.

The CDR3 sequence: CASSPKRTRTGDTQYF. CDR3 in DNA: TGTGCCAGCAGCCCCAAGCGTACCCGGACAGGGGATACGCAGTATTTT. This chain uses TRBV7-3 with TRBJ2-3; 8 nucleotides agree with TRBD1. The CDR3 sequence is 16 residues long. V was clipped by 5 bases and J by 6 bases; unmatched bases: 13. Germline CDR1 is SGHTA and CDR2 is FQGTGA.

This chain links TRBV14 with TRBJ2-5; TRBD2 matches at 7 bases. J was trimmed by 4 bases and V by 3 bases; bases with no gene match: 2. Germline V gene data show CDR1 as SGHDN and CDR2 as FVKESK. This CDR3 is 13 amino acids long. Written as DNA, the CDR3 is TGTGCCAGCAGCCACTGGGAGGGAGAGACCCAGTACTTC. Its translation is CASSHWEGETQYF.

The rearrangement joins TRBV9 to TRBJ2-7; 7 nucleotides line up with TRBD1. This CDR3 has 16 residues. V dropped 4 bases and J dropped 7; count of bases not matched to a gene: 17. Germline CDR1 SGDLS, CDR2 YYNGEE. The CDR3 nucleotides are TGTGCCAGCAGCAAAGACCCCGGCAGGGGGTCCGAAGAGCAGTACTTC. This gives the protein CASSKDPGRGSEEQYF. Variable domain in full (rest from reference TRBV9 and TRBJ2-7): DSGVTQTPKHLITATGQRVTLRCSPRSGDLSVYWYQQSLDQGLQFLIQYYNGEERAKGNILERFSAQQFPDLHSELNLSSLELGDSALYFCASSKDPGRGSEEQYFGPGTRLTVT.

The chain carries TRBV19 and TRBJ2-1; 10 bases line up with TRBD1. The CDR3 loop spans 17 amino acids. Trimming cost V 5 bases and J 6 bases; bases outside gene matches: 13. Germline values: CDR1 LNHDA, CDR2 SQIVND (reference sequence). CDR3 sequence: CASSFLRGDRGLNEQFF. The CDR3 nucleotides are TGTGCCAGTAGTTTTTTGCGAGGGGACAGGGGACTCAATGAGCAGTTCTTC.

The chain recombines TRBV5-4 with TRBJ2-2; D unclear. V gave up 0 bases and J gave up 4 bases, with 7 bases separating them. The CDR3 loop spans 14 amino acids. Germline V gene sequence: CDR1 SGHNT, CDR2 YYREEE (reference sequence). CDR3 sequence: CASSLEPGTGELFF. CDR3 sequence (DNA): TGTGCCAGCAGCTTGGAACCAGGCACCGGGGAGCTGTTTTTT.

The rearrangement links TRBV5-4 to TRBJ2-7, with a possible D match to TRBD2 (7 bases). The CDR3 sequence is 17 residues long. V dropped 0 bases and J dropped 4 bases, with 20 bases sitting between them. The germline CDR1 and CDR2 sequences are SGHNT and YYREEE (reference sequence). The CDR3 sequence is CASSLGAGGGEVYEQYF. The CDR3 nucleotides read TGTGCCAGCAGCTTGGGGGCTGGGGGGGGCGAAGTTTACGAGCAGTACTTC.

The V gene is TRBV7-9, the J gene TRBJ2-3, with 7 positions matching TRBD2. This CDR3 is built from 16 residues. V shed 8 bases and J 4 bases; nucleotides not matched to a gene: 15. Per germline, CDR1 SEHNR and CDR2 FQNEAQ (reference sequence). The chain's CDR3 is CASGQRDSKDPDTQYF. The CDR3 DNA reads TGTGCCAGCGGGCAGCGGGACTCAAAGGATCCAGATACGCAGTATTTT.

This clone is a singleton in its sample. The V gene is TRBV9, the J gene TRBJ2-2; D possibly corresponds to TRBD2 (6 bases). The germline V and J ends were trimmed by 4 bases and 3 bases, with 10 bases remaining between them. Germline V lookup: CDR1 SGDLS, CDR2 YYNGEE. The CDR3 loop spans 14 amino acids. CDR3 DNA: TGTGCCAGCAGCCTCTCGGGGGACACCGGGGAGCTGTTTTTT. Translation gives CASSLSGDTGELFF.

V gene TRBV7-2 combines with J gene TRBJ2-1; the match to TRBD1 covers 11 bases. The ends lost 5 bases at V and 4 bases at J; junction bases unmatched: 4. CDR1 and CDR2 (germline): SGHTA, FQGNSA. The CDR3 is 15 amino acids. The DNA of the CDR3 is TGTGCCAGCAGCCCGGACAGGGGGCGGTACAATGAGCAGTTCTTC. This gives the protein CASSPDRGRYNEQFF.

This clone showed up just once. In DNA form, the CDR3 reads TGCGCCAGCAGCTCTGGCGCTGAAGCTTTCTTT. Protein: CASSSGAEAFF. The gene calls are TRBV5-1 and TRBJ1-1, with D unclear. Germline lookup yields CDR1 SGHRS and CDR2 YFSETQ. Trimming shortened V by 3 bases and J by 6 bases, and 6 bases separated the two germline ends. The CDR3 totals 11 residues.

The chain is built from TRBV5-6 and TRBJ2-7; D is undetermined. Trimming removed 4 bases from V and 12 bases from J, with 17 bases in between. Germline lookup yields CDR1 SGHDT and CDR2 YYEEEE. This CDR3 has 12 residues. CDR3 coding DNA: TGTGCCAGCAGCCCCCCCCCGGACCTTTGGTACTTC. It specifies CASSPPPDLWYF.

This clone was observed a single time. This sequence joins TRBV6-6 and TRBJ2-1; 10 nucleotides align to TRBD2. Losses at the gene ends were 6 bases for V and 9 bases for J; bases not matched to a gene: 5. The CDR3 sequence is 13 residues long. Germline V gene sequence: CDR1 MNHNY, CDR2 SVGAGI (reference sequence). CDR3 region: CASSGTSEGEQFF. CDR3 nucleotides: TGTGCCAGCAGCGGGACTAGCGAGGGTGAGCAGTTCTTC.

This clone was observed a handful of times. The chain uses TRBV6-5 and TRBJ1-2, with unresolved D. Germline V gene lookup returns CDR1 MNHEY and CDR2 SVGAGI. V lost 6 bases and J lost 4, with 15 bases in between. The CDR3 is 14 residues long. The CDR3 DNA is TGTGCCAGCAGCCCCGGGATCCCTATCTATGGCTACACCTTC. Translated: CASSPGIPIYGYTF.

The DNA for the CDR3 is TGTGCCAGCAGACTAGGGGACAGTCCGAACACTGAAGCTTTCTTT. This codes for CASRLGDSPNTEAFF. V is TRBV6-5 and J is TRBJ1-1; 7 bases map to TRBD1. V gave up 6 bases and J gave up 1 base; unmatched junction bases: 8. Germline V CDR1 and CDR2: MNHEY, SVGAGI. CDR3 length: 15 residues.